This T cell receptor (beta chain) was sequenced during a study of T cells after yellow fever vaccination (dated by TCRdb to the late 2010s). Concerning the study at large: The SMART-Seq v4 Ultra Low Input RNA kit was used to prepare libraries from fractions with low cell numbers. To track T-cell clones before and after primary and booster YFV17D yellow fever vaccination, bulk TCR alpha and beta repertoires were sequenced longitudinally. Two healthy male donors, one aged 18 to 30 and one aged 30 to 40 years, made up the cohort. Bulk PBMC replicates and cell subsets were isolated from blood drawn at multiple timepoints before and after both primary and secondary immunization. Overall study outcomes, separate from this receptor: The secondary T-cell response was found to be weaker but faster than the primary response, with a peak reached on day 5 rather than on day 15. Computational filtering was required because FACS-sorted repertoires could contain abundant contaminating clonotypes from the bulk population. Only a couple of donors were included in the study, so the extent to which the findings can be generalized is limited. After the booster, most of the clones that had expanded following primary vaccination were detected again (roughly 97% of CD4 and 80% to 90% of CD8), which suggests that memory was broadly maintained. A small fraction of clonotypes appeared in both the CD4 and CD8 compartments, likely as a result of convergent recombination.

TCR cDNA was synthesized by 5'RACE template switching, which introduced a universal primer site and unique molecular identifiers. cDNA synthesis was primed from both the TCR alpha and TCR beta constant segments. Libraries were amplified in two PCR steps, with sample barcodes and sequencing adapters added in the second step. Libraries were sequenced on Illumina HiSeq 2500 (2x100 bp) or NovaSeq (2x150 bp). The paper's data handling went like this. MIGEC was used to demultiplex reads and collapse the reads into UMI consensus sequences, and MiXCR was used for V(D)J alignment. Vaccine-responding clonotypes were identified with edgeR using replicate PBMC samples, with FDR below 0.01 and a log2 fold change above 5 up to day 15 being required. Each bulk clonotype was labeled CD4 or CD8 based on which sequenced repertoire, CD4 or CD8, contained the clonotype at higher abundance. TCRdb reprocessed the public reads (quality trimming at Q25 with fastp, clone calling with MiXCR) and kept in-frame beta chains. Each CDR3 protein gets just one entry, which takes the most common genes and DNA from the rows behind it. The V and J calls follow TCRdb's processing rather than the paper's. The sample profile shows 360,000 or so distinct CDR3 sequences; 11% of them were found once. The top ten clonotypes cover more than 15% of the sample.

The germline V gene provides CDR1 MNHEY and CDR2 SVGEGT. CDR3 length: 15 amino acids, cysteine to phenylalanine. Only the CDR3 DNA is retained, 45 bases long and in frame from the first base. Trimming removed 3 bases from V and 0 bases from J, leaving 6 bases between the germline ends. The sample's treatment or condition label is to be understood as: live attenuated yellow fever vaccine strain. Two biological replicates of bulk PBMCs were collected at each blood-draw timepoint. A standard Ficoll-Paque protocol was used to isolate PBMCs from peripheral blood. RNA was extracted with TriZol from bulk PBMCs, CD4 and CD8 fractions, and dextramer-positive and dextramer-negative fractions. With regard to this clonotype: Its antigen remains unidentified. The input lacks base qualities; no much larger clone sits a single base away.

The sequencing used PBMCs, collected on the day of the first yellow fever vaccination. The sequence was collected from a man between 18 and 35 years old who received the YFV17D yellow fever vaccine. The receptor chain draws on TRBV6-2 or TRBV6-3 and TRBJ2-6; the D gene identity is not certain. DNA sequence: TGTGCCAGCAGTTATCACAGCTCTGGGGCCAACGTCCTGACTTTC. Its protein product is CASSYHSSGANVLTF.